This T cell receptor (beta chain) was found in a study of blood T cell repertoires in COVID-19. Background on the study: Acute and convalescent COVID-19 samples came from the United States, Italy and Spain.

Authors' analysis steps: Quantification of nucleated cells was approximated via reference gene primer amplification. Generated by immunoSEQ multiplex PCR, the TCRdb table keeps only in-frame clones and is missing some. Clone size and V and J calls were adopted from that table, with D and trimming inferred from the DNA. The sample includes around 130,000 clones, approximately 88% of them seen just once. This clone was recorded a few times. The specimen sequenced was peripheral blood. The source is a woman older than 75 with acute or convalescent COVID-19.

The chain's CDR3 is CASSLEWPSGRGEQYF. The CDR3 DNA follows: TGCGCCAGCAGCTTGGAGTGGCCTAGCGGGAGAGGCGAGCAGTACTTC. The chain employs TRBV5-1 and TRBJ2-7; 10 nucleotides agree with TRBD2. The CDR3 is 16 amino acids. CDR1 is SGHRS, CDR2 YFSETQ, per germline. V shed 0 bases, J shed 6 bases, and the junction held 9 bases outside the gene matches.